This T cell receptor (beta chain) was obtained from a study of graft-versus-host responses after intestinal transplantation. Looking at the study overall: Grafts were multivisceral, liver-intestinal, or isolated intestinal. Anti-thymocyte globulin induction preceded about three years of tacrolimus and steroid maintenance in all recipients.

Study-level findings and limits: Present in recipient marrow, GvH clones included some that appeared first in ileum or blood.

Concerning this clone itself: No antigen is known for it.

Generated by immunoSEQ multiplex PCR, the TCRdb table keeps only in-frame clones and is missing some. The sample records around 110,000 clones, roughly nine tenths being singletons. The V gene's germline CDR1 is SNHLY and CDR2 FYNNEI. V lost 6 bases, J lost 1 base, and 15 bases lay in between. This CDR3 comprises 15 residues. The TCR sequence derives from a human donor who was the organ donor for an intestinal transplant. Sequencing used unstimulated CD4+ T cells sorted from spleen or lymph node cells, obtained before transplant. The chain couples TRBV2 to TRBJ1-1; possible D gene TRBD1, 6 bases. The CDR3 DNA sequence: TGTGCCAGCAGCGGCCGTCAGGGGAGGAACACTGAAGCTTTCTTT. Translated: CASSGRQGRNTEAFF.